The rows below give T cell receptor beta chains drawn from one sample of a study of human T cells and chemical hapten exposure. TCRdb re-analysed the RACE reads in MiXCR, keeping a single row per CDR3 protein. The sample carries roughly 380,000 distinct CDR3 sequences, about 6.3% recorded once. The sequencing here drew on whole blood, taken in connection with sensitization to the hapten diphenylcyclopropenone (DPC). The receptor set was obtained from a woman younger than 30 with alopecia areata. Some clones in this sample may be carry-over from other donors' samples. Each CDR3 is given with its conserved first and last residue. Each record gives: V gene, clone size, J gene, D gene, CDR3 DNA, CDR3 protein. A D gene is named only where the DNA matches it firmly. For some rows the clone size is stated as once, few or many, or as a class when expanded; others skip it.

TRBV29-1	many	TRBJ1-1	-	TGCAGCGTTGGGCCCGGGTTGAACACTGAAGCTTTCTTT	CSVGPGLNTEAFF
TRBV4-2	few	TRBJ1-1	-	TGTGCCAGCAGCCAAGATCCAGTGAGGGCTGGGACTGAAGCTTTCTTT	CASSQDPVRAGTEAFF
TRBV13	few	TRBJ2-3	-	TGTGCCAGCAGCAAAGGGGGGGCGGATACGCAGTATTTT	CASSKGGADTQYF
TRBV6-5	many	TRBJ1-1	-	TGTGCCAGCAGTTACTCCCCGATCTGGCACAGATATACTGCTGAAGCTTTCTTT	CASSYSPIWHRYTAEAFF
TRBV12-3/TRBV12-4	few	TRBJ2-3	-	TGTGCCAGCAGTACGCCCGGGCAGGGTTACACAGATACGCAGTATTTT	CASSTPGQGYTDTQYF
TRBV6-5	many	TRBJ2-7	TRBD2	TGTGCCAGCAGTTATTCCGGGGGGACCTACTACGAGCAGTACTTC	CASSYSGGTYYEQYF
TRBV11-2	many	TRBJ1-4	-	TGTGCCAGCAGCTTAGGGGTGGACTTGGATGAAAAACTGTTTTTT	CASSLGVDLDEKLFF
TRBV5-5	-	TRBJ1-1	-	TGTGCCAGCAGCTCCATGACAGGGAACACTGAAGCTTTCTTT	CASSSMTGNTEAFF
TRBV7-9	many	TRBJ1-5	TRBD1	TGTGCCAGCAGCTTAGCGCATAACAGGGGGCCTCAGCCCCAGCATTTT	CASSLAHNRGPQPQHF
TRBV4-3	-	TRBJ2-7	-	TGCGCCAGCAGCCAAGGCGCCAGCTACTCCTACGAGCAGTACTTC	CASSQGASYSYEQYF
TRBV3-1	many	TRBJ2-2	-	TGTGCCAGCAGCCAAGGCGGAAACACCGGGGAGCTGTTTTTT	CASSQGGNTGELFF
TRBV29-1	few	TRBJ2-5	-	TGCAGCGTTGACGGCCCCGGGACGCAAGAGACCCAGTACTTC	CSVDGPGTQETQYF
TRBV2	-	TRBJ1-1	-	TGTGCCAGCAGGTCTGCGGACGGGGCGGGATGGATGAACACTGAAGCTTTCTTT	CASRSADGAGWMNTEAFF
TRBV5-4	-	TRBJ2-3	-	TGTGCCAGCAGCTCGCCGGCGGGGGCTAATACGCAGTATTTT	CASSSPAGANTQYF
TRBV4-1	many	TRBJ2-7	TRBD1	TGCGCCAGCAGCCAGGGGACAGCCACTACCTACGAGCAGTACTTC	CASSQGTATTYEQYF